What follows are 14 T cell receptor beta chains derived from one specimen sequenced in a study of response to subunit inactivated influenza vaccine. Using its own MiXCR run on the RT-PCR reads, TCRdb lists one record per CDR3 protein. The sample shows fewer than 800,000 distinct CDR3 sequences, around a sixth of them seen only once. The sequencing here drew on PBMCs from blood, taken 11 to 12 days after vaccination. The receptors shown here come from a man aged 45-60 years who received an inactivated influenza vaccine.

A few counts support this clonotype. The chain is built from TRBV12-3 or TRBV12-4 and TRBJ1-6; 8 bases agree with TRBD1. The CDR3 spans 14 residues. After removal of 2 bases from V and 10 bases from J, the junction contained 4 bases not matched to a gene. CDR3 residues: CASSLTGGTSPLHF. For the CDR3, the DNA is TGTGCCAGCAGTTTAACAGGGGGGACCTCACCCCTCCACTTT.

The chain couples TRBV29-1 to TRBJ2-2; 12 nucleotides agree with TRBD1. From germline, CDR1 is SQVTM and CDR2 ANQGSEA. The CDR3 covers 14 residues. V trimming: 8 bases; J trimming: 6 bases; junction bases outside the gene matches: 7. CDR3 bases: TGCAGCCCCTCCGGGACAGGGGGCGCCGGGGAGCTGTTTTTT. It translates to CSPSGTGGAGELFF.

This clonotype was found a few times. V gene TRBV7-7 combines with J gene TRBJ2-3; TRBD1 matches at 7 bases. The V segment lost 5 bases and the J segment 4 bases; nucleotides outside the gene matches: 9. The CDR3 extends over 15 amino acids. CDR1 is SSHAT and CDR2 is FNYEAQ in the germline V gene (reference sequence). CDR3 nucleotide sequence: TGTGCCAGCAGCCCGGGACAGCTGTTCGCAGATACGCAGTATTTT. Translated: CASSPGQLFADTQYF. Drawing the rest from reference TRBV7-7 and TRBJ2-3, the complete variable domain is GAGVSQSPRYKVTKRGQDVTLRCDPISSHATLYWYQQALGQGPEFLTYFNYEAQPDKSGLPSDRFSAERPEGSISTLTIQRTEQRDSAMYRCASSPGQLFADTQYFGPGTRLTVL.

This clonotype was recorded many times. A read error may account for a junction end that differs from germline. This chain connects TRBV12-3 or TRBV12-4 to TRBJ2-2; TRBD2 is a possible D gene (6 bases). The CDR3 extends over 14 amino acids. The CDR3 sequence: CASSLDGRTGELFF. CDR3 DNA sequence: TGTGCCAGCAGCTTAGACGGGAGAACCGGGGAGCTGTTTTTT.

In its sample, this clonotype was seen a few times. The chain uses TRBV12-3 or TRBV12-4 and TRBJ2-7; TRBD2 aligns across 7 bases. The CDR3 covers 15 residues. The V gene end was trimmed by 1 base and the J gene end by 5 bases; junction bases not matched to a gene: 8. As DNA, the CDR3 is TGTGCCAGCAGTTTAGATGGCCTAGCGGCCAACGAGCAGTACTTC. Translation: CASSLDGLAANEQYF.

V gene TRBV11-1 combines with J gene TRBJ2-1; no definite D call. This CDR3 spans 14 amino acids. The V end lost 5 bases, the J end lost 6 bases, and 14 bases lay between the germline ends. Germline V CDR1 and CDR2: SGHAT, FQDESV (reference sequence). CDR3 loop: CASSTRDNLNEQFF. Here the CDR3 DNA reads TGTGCCAGCAGCACAAGGGATAACCTCAATGAGCAGTTCTTC. The full variable domain, rest sourced from reference TRBV11-1 and TRBJ2-1, is EAEVAQSPRYKITEKSQAVAFWCDPISGHATLYWYRQILGQGPELLVQFQDESVVDDSQLPKDRFSAERLKGVDSTLKIQPAELGDSAMYLCASSTRDNLNEQFFGPGTRLTVL.

The gene calls are TRBV28 and TRBJ1-1, with no clear D. The CDR3 has 13 amino acids. V dropped 8 bases and J dropped 0 bases, with 10 bases sitting between them. The V gene's germline CDR1 is MDHEN and CDR2 SYDVKM. The CDR3 loop reads CASRLSMNTEAFF. CDR3 nucleotide sequence: TGTGCCAGCCGACTCTCCATGAACACTGAAGCTTTCTTT. The whole variable domain, filled in from reference TRBV28 and TRBJ1-1, reads DVKVTQSSRYLVKRTGEKVFLECVQDMDHENMFWYRQDPGLGLRLIYFSYDVKMKEKGDIPEGYSVSREKKERFSLILESASTNQTSMYLCASRLSMNTEAFFGQGTRLTVV.

This clonotype was observed at least ten times. The CDR3, as DNA: TGTGCCAGCAGCTTAGATGCTTGGCAGAAAGAGACCCAGTACTTC. Its translation is CASSLDAWQKETQYF. J is TRBJ2-5 and V is TRBV11-2, with D uncertain. Germline lookup yields CDR1 SGHAT and CDR2 FQNNGV. The CDR3 extends over 15 amino acids. The V and J ends lost 0 bases and 3 bases respectively, with 11 bases between them.

In the case of this clonotype: Without the conserved terminal phenylalanine or tryptophan, this CDR3 likely stems from a read error. V usage is TRBV4-2 and J usage is TRBJ2-2, with TRBD1 matching over 10 bases. The CDR3 is made up of 16 amino acids. The V and J ends lost 5 bases and 5 bases, in that order; junction bases with no gene match: 8. Germline-derived CDR1 and CDR2 are LGHNA and YNFKEQ. The DNA for the CDR3 is TGTGCCAGCAGCGCCCCTTGGACAGGGGGGACCGGGGAGCTGTTTTTA. Translated, it gives CASSAPWTGGTGELFL.

The V call is TRBV20-1, the J call TRBJ2-1; D unclear. The germline V and J ends were trimmed by 4 bases and 1 base, with 8 bases remaining between them. The CDR3 runs 13 residues. From germline, CDR1 is DFQATT and CDR2 SNEGSKA (reference sequence). The CDR3 sequence is CSAKRGSYNEQFF. The CDR3 DNA reads as TGCAGTGCTAAGCGTGGTTCCTACAATGAGCAGTTCTTC.

The chain carries TRBV12-5 and TRBJ2-1, with 8 positions matching TRBD1. This CDR3 region has 14 residues. Germline trimming cut 5 bases from V and 7 bases from J; bases unmatched to any gene: 7. Looked up from germline, CDR1 is LGHNT and CDR2 is FRNRAP. The CDR3 loop reads CASGLGTGGNEQFF. The CDR3 DNA sequence: TGTGCTAGTGGTCTAGGGACAGGCGGGAATGAGCAGTTCTTC. Combining the CDR3 with reference TRBV12-5 and TRBJ2-1 gives the whole variable domain DARVTQTPRHKVTEMGQEVTMRCQPILGHNTVFWYRQTMMQGLELLAYFRNRAPLDDSGMPKDRFSAEMPDATLATLKIQPSEPRDSAVYFCASGLGTGGNEQFFGPGTRLTVL.

This clonotype was counted many times. The J gene is TRBJ2-1, the V gene TRBV5-1; D unclear. The CDR3 has 18 amino acids. CDR1 and CDR2 (germline): SGHRS, YFSETQ. V was cut by 4 bases and J by 5 bases, with 25 bases left in between. The CDR3 sequence: CASSAHPGVVVRHNEQFF. DNA for the CDR3: TGCGCCAGCAGCGCCCATCCAGGTGTAGTCGTCCGACACAATGAGCAGTTCTTC.

This clonotype was observed a handful of times. The V and J genes are TRBV12-3 or TRBV12-4 and TRBJ2-5, with D possibly TRBD1 on 5 matching bases. The germline V and J ends were trimmed by 4 bases and 2 bases, with 11 bases remaining between them. CDR3 length equals 14 residues. CDR3 residues: CASSSMTEQETQYF. As DNA, the CDR3 is TGTGCCAGCAGTTCAATGACAGAACAAGAGACCCAGTACTTC.

The chain uses TRBV27 and TRBJ2-5, with a tentative D call TRBD1 (6 bases). V shed 5 bases and J shed 3 bases, with 13 bases lying between them. The V gene's germline CDR1 is MNHEY and CDR2 SMNVEV (reference sequence). This CDR3 comprises 14 residues. CDR3 DNA sequence: TGTGCCAGCAGTCGGCGAGGGGGTGAAGAGACCCAGTACTTC. The encoded protein is CASSRRGGEETQYF.